This is a list of T cell receptor beta chains from one sample in a study of OX40 agonist ivuxolimab in advanced cancers. The repertoire was sequenced with immunoSEQ multiplex PCR; TCRdb's copy has only in-frame clones and lacks some. The data hold around 60,000 clones, with about 90% observed a single time. Sample: CD4+ or CD8+ T cells sorted from blood, taken in a trial of the OX40 agonist ivuxolimab. The receptors were gathered from an adult with an advanced solid tumor such as melanoma, head and neck, liver or kidney cancer. The CDR3 runs from the conserved cysteine through the conserved F or W. A D gene is named only where the DNA matches it firmly. Only part of the rows carry a size: once, few, many, or a class if the clone is expanded.

v_gene: TRBV6-5
abundance: -
j_gene: TRBJ2-7
len: 14
d_gene: TRBD2
CDR3nt: TGTGCCAGCATGTTAGCGGGAGGCTCCTACGAGCAGTACTTC
CDR3aa: CASMLAGGSYEQYF

v_gene: TRBV28
abundance: -
j_gene: TRBJ2-1
len: 12
d_gene: -
CDR3nt: TGTGCCAGCAGCGAGCACGTTAGACACAAGTTCTTC
CDR3aa: CASSEHVRHKFF

v_gene: TRBV7-2
abundance: -
j_gene: TRBJ2-2
len: 16
d_gene: TRBD1
CDR3nt: TGTGCCAGCAGATCTGGACAGGGGGCCACCACCGGGGAGCTGTTTTTT
CDR3aa: CASRSGQGATTGELFF

v_gene: TRBV5-6
abundance: -
j_gene: TRBJ1-1
len: 13
d_gene: -
CDR3nt: TGTGCCAGCAGCTTGGCAGGGAACACTGAAGCTTTCTTT
CDR3aa: CASSLAGNTEAFF

v_gene: TRBV2
abundance: -
j_gene: TRBJ1-1
len: 13
d_gene: -
CDR3nt: TGTGCCAGCAGTTCAGGGTCGGGCACTGAAGCTTTCTTT
CDR3aa: CASSSGSGTEAFF

v_gene: TRBV2
abundance: -
j_gene: TRBJ2-1
len: 13
d_gene: -
CDR3nt: TGTGCCAGCAGCAACGCTGGCCTTGGCGAGCAGTTCTTC
CDR3aa: CASSNAGLGEQFF

v_gene: TRBV5-1
abundance: -
j_gene: TRBJ2-7
len: 15
d_gene: TRBD2
CDR3nt: TGCGCCAGCAGCCCCGGGACTAGCCGAGCCTACGAGCAGTACTTC
CDR3aa: CASSPGTSRAYEQYF

v_gene: TRBV5-5
abundance: -
j_gene: TRBJ1-5
len: 15
d_gene: -
CDR3nt: TGTGCCAGCAGCTTAGGACAGTATAGCAATCAGCCCCAGCATTTT
CDR3aa: CASSLGQYSNQPQHF

v_gene: TRBV27
abundance: -
j_gene: TRBJ1-5
len: 16
d_gene: TRBD1
CDR3nt: TGTGCCAGCAGTCCCCCCGGGACAGGGAACAATCAGCCCCAGCATTTT
CDR3aa: CASSPPGTGNNQPQHF

v_gene: TRBV9
abundance: -
j_gene: TRBJ1-4
len: 14
d_gene: TRBD1
CDR3nt: TGTGCCAGCAGCACAGGACAGGGATGGGAAAAACTGTTTTTT
CDR3aa: CASSTGQGWEKLFF

v_gene: TRBV28
abundance: few
j_gene: TRBJ2-1
len: 13
d_gene: TRBD1
CDR3nt: TGTGCCAGCAGGGGACAGGGACGGAATGAGCAGTTCTTC
CDR3aa: CASRGQGRNEQFF

v_gene: TRBV5-5
abundance: -
j_gene: TRBJ2-3
len: 16
d_gene: -
CDR3nt: TGTGCCAGCAGCCAAGAATCGGGGGCTGGGGCAGATACGCAGTATTTT
CDR3aa: CASSQESGAGADTQYF

v_gene: TRBV5-1
abundance: -
j_gene: TRBJ2-5
len: 15
d_gene: TRBD1
CDR3nt: TGCGCCAGCAGCTTCCAGGGGGCGAATCGAGAGACCCAGTACTTC
CDR3aa: CASSFQGANRETQYF

v_gene: TRBV7-3
abundance: once
j_gene: TRBJ1-1
len: 14
d_gene: -
CDR3nt: TGTGCCAGCAGCACCCAGGGGACGAACACTGAAGCTTTCTTT
CDR3aa: CASSTQGTNTEAFF

v_gene: TRBV7-9
abundance: -
j_gene: TRBJ1-2
len: 15
d_gene: -
CDR3nt: TGTGCCAGCAGCTTAGAGGCAGGGCGGGTCTATGGCTACACCTTC
CDR3aa: CASSLEAGRVYGYTF

v_gene: TRBV14
abundance: few
j_gene: TRBJ1-3
len: 14
d_gene: -
CDR3nt: TGTGCCAGCAGCTCACTATTGATGGGAAACACCATATATTTT
CDR3aa: CASSSLLMGNTIYF

v_gene: TRBV11-3
abundance: -
j_gene: TRBJ2-5
len: 12
d_gene: -
CDR3nt: TGTGCCAGCAGCTTAAGGGGCGGGACCCAGTACTTC
CDR3aa: CASSLRGGTQYF

v_gene: TRBV25-1
abundance: -
j_gene: TRBJ2-1
len: 15
d_gene: TRBD2
CDR3nt: TGTGCCAGCAGTGACCCGGGACTAGCGTTAAATGAGCAGTTCTTC
CDR3aa: CASSDPGLALNEQFF

v_gene: TRBV5-6
abundance: once
j_gene: TRBJ1-5
len: 15
d_gene: TRBD1
CDR3nt: TGTGCCAGCAGCTTTGGACAGGCCGGAGGTCAGCCCCAGCATTTT
CDR3aa: CASSFGQAGGQPQHF

v_gene: TRBV18
abundance: -
j_gene: TRBJ1-6
len: 15
d_gene: TRBD1
CDR3nt: TGTGCCAGCTCACGGACAGGGTATAATGATTCACCCCTCCACTTT
CDR3aa: CASSRTGYNDSPLHF

v_gene: TRBV30
abundance: many
j_gene: TRBJ1-5
len: 13
d_gene: -
CDR3nt: TGTGCCTGGAGTGCCGGGCCAAATCAGCCCCAGCATTTT
CDR3aa: CAWSAGPNQPQHF

v_gene: TRBV6-1
abundance: -
j_gene: TRBJ1-2
len: 14
d_gene: -
CDR3nt: TGTGCCAGCAGTGAAGCAAGGGCTAACTATGGCTACACCTTC
CDR3aa: CASSEARANYGYTF

v_gene: TRBV6-1
abundance: -
j_gene: TRBJ1-5
len: 14
d_gene: -
CDR3nt: TGTGCCAGCAGAAGGCAGGGTAGCAATCAGCCCCAGCATTTT
CDR3aa: CASRRQGSNQPQHF

v_gene: TRBV15
abundance: once
j_gene: TRBJ1-5
len: 14
d_gene: TRBD1
CDR3nt: TGTGCCACCAGCAAATGGACAGGGGGGCAGCCCCAGCATTTT
CDR3aa: CATSKWTGGQPQHF

v_gene: TRBV30
abundance: -
j_gene: TRBJ1-3
len: 13
d_gene: -
CDR3nt: TGTGCCTGGAGTCCGACCGGGGGAAACACCATATATTTT
CDR3aa: CAWSPTGGNTIYF

v_gene: TRBV7-3
abundance: -
j_gene: TRBJ2-2
len: 14
d_gene: -
CDR3nt: TGTGCCAGCAGCTGGGGAACGAACACCGGGGAGCTGTTTTTT
CDR3aa: CASSWGTNTGELFF

v_gene: TRBV5-3
abundance: -
j_gene: TRBJ2-1
len: 11
d_gene: -
CDR3nt: TGTGCCAGCAGCTTATCCAATGAGCAGTTCTTC
CDR3aa: CASSLSNEQFF

v_gene: TRBV27
abundance: few
j_gene: TRBJ1-4
len: 15
d_gene: -
CDR3nt: TGTGCCAGCAGTTTATCGCGGGGGCAGTATGAAAAACTGTTTTTT
CDR3aa: CASSLSRGQYEKLFF

v_gene: TRBV5-1
abundance: -
j_gene: TRBJ1-2
len: 15
d_gene: -
CDR3nt: TGCGCCAGCAGCCCTACCTTAGGCAGTTACTATGGCTACACCTTC
CDR3aa: CASSPTLGSYYGYTF

v_gene: TRBV4-1
abundance: -
j_gene: TRBJ1-1
len: 11
d_gene: -
CDR3nt: TGCGCCAGCAGCCAGAACACTGAAGCTTTCTTT
CDR3aa: CASSQNTEAFF

v_gene: TRBV2
abundance: -
j_gene: TRBJ2-5
len: 14
d_gene: TRBD1
CDR3nt: TGTGCCAGCACCTATTCGGACAGGGGCGAGACCCAGTACTTC
CDR3aa: CASTYSDRGETQYF

v_gene: TRBV4-1
abundance: -
j_gene: TRBJ1-5
len: 16
d_gene: TRBD1
CDR3nt: TGCGCCAGCAGCCAAGAGACAGGGAAACACAATCAGCCCCAGCATTTT
CDR3aa: CASSQETGKHNQPQHF

v_gene: TRBV5-4
abundance: once
j_gene: TRBJ2-5
len: 12
d_gene: -
CDR3nt: TGTGCCAGCAGTTGGGCCCAAGAGACCCAGTACTTC
CDR3aa: CASSWAQETQYF

v_gene: TRBV6-1
abundance: -
j_gene: TRBJ1-5
len: 14
d_gene: TRBD1
CDR3nt: TGTGCCAGCACAAAGACAGGGGTTGGTCAGCCCCAGCATTTT
CDR3aa: CASTKTGVGQPQHF

v_gene: TRBV9
abundance: -
j_gene: TRBJ2-1
len: 16
d_gene: TRBD2
CDR3nt: TGTGCCAGCAGCGTACGGCTAGCGGGGGGATACAATGAGCAGTTCTTC
CDR3aa: CASSVRLAGGYNEQFF

v_gene: TRBV2
abundance: once
j_gene: TRBJ2-1
len: 16
d_gene: TRBD2
CDR3nt: TGTGCCAACAGGACTAGCGGGAGGGTATTGGGCAATGAGCAGTTCTTC
CDR3aa: CANRTSGRVLGNEQFF

v_gene: TRBV7-3
abundance: -
j_gene: TRBJ2-7
len: 15
d_gene: TRBD1
CDR3nt: TGTGCCAGCAGCTTTAAGGGACAGGGGAACTACGAGCAGTACTTC
CDR3aa: CASSFKGQGNYEQYF

v_gene: TRBV6-5
abundance: -
j_gene: TRBJ2-7
len: 15
d_gene: -
CDR3nt: TGTGCCAGCAGTTACGTACGGACAGCGAGTTACGAGCAGTACTTC
CDR3aa: CASSYVRTASYEQYF

v_gene: TRBV6-8
abundance: -
j_gene: TRBJ1-1
len: 13
d_gene: TRBD1
CDR3nt: TGTGCCAGCAACAAACAGGGGGCAACTGAAGCTTTCTTT
CDR3aa: CASNKQGATEAFF

v_gene: TRBV4-1
abundance: -
j_gene: TRBJ1-5
len: 12
d_gene: -
CDR3nt: TGCGCCAGCAGCCACCTCGATCAGCCCCAGCATTTT
CDR3aa: CASSHLDQPQHF

v_gene: TRBV2
abundance: -
j_gene: TRBJ2-3
len: 18
d_gene: TRBD2
CDR3nt: TGTGCCAGCAGGAGGACGGGACTAGCGGGAGGCACTACAGATACGCAGTATTTT
CDR3aa: CASRRTGLAGGTTDTQYF

v_gene: TRBV7-3
abundance: once
j_gene: TRBJ2-4
len: 14
d_gene: -
CDR3nt: TGTGCCAGCAGCTTATTTGCGGAGGGGGACATTCAGTACTTC
CDR3aa: CASSLFAEGDIQYF

v_gene: TRBV9
abundance: -
j_gene: TRBJ1-5
len: 13
d_gene: -
CDR3nt: TGTGCCAGCAGCCCCGACAGCGCCCAGCCCCAGCATTTT
CDR3aa: CASSPDSAQPQHF

v_gene: TRBV5-1
abundance: -
j_gene: TRBJ2-7
len: 15
d_gene: -
CDR3nt: TGCGTCAGCCGAGGGGGTTGGGGGCAGCGGGACGAGCAGTACTTC
CDR3aa: CVSRGGWGQRDEQYF

v_gene: TRBV6-5
abundance: -
j_gene: TRBJ2-2
len: 15
d_gene: TRBD2
CDR3nt: TGTGCCAGCAGTTACCCTTCCGCGGGGGCCGGGGAGCTGTTTTTT
CDR3aa: CASSYPSAGAGELFF

v_gene: TRBV27
abundance: -
j_gene: TRBJ1-4
len: 12
d_gene: -
CDR3nt: TGTGCCAGCGGTCTGGTAGGTGAAAAACTGTTTTTT
CDR3aa: CASGLVGEKLFF

v_gene: TRBV5-1
abundance: -
j_gene: TRBJ2-3
len: 12
d_gene: -
CDR3nt: TGCGCCAGCAGCTTGGCAGGGGATACGCAGTATTTT
CDR3aa: CASSLAGDTQYF

v_gene: TRBV14
abundance: -
j_gene: TRBJ1-6
len: 16
d_gene: -
CDR3nt: TGTGCCAGCAGCCCAAGGATTAATATTGAGGATTCACCCCTCCACTTT
CDR3aa: CASSPRINIEDSPLHF

v_gene: TRBV18
abundance: few
j_gene: TRBJ2-7
len: 11
d_gene: -
CDR3nt: TGTGCCAGCTCACCGGGGTTCGGGCAGTACTTC
CDR3aa: CASSPGFGQYF

v_gene: TRBV10-1
abundance: -
j_gene: TRBJ2-3
len: 15
d_gene: -
CDR3nt: TGCGCCAGGGAGGTAAGGACAGAGCCCACAGATACGCAGTATTTT
CDR3aa: CAREVRTEPTDTQYF

v_gene: TRBV12-5
abundance: -
j_gene: TRBJ2-1
len: 16
d_gene: TRBD1
CDR3nt: TGTGCTAGTGTTATCAACAGGGGACCCGAAAACAATGAGCAGTTCTTC
CDR3aa: CASVINRGPENNEQFF

v_gene: TRBV27
abundance: -
j_gene: TRBJ1-1
len: 13
d_gene: TRBD1
CDR3nt: TGTGCCAGCAGACTCGACAGGGAGTCTTTAGCTTTCTTT
CDR3aa: CASRLDRESLAFF